The 28 T cell receptor beta chains below come from one sample, sequenced in a study of OX40 agonist ivuxolimab in advanced cancers. TCRdb's copy holds only in-frame clones and misses some; the assay was immunoSEQ multiplex PCR. The sample carries tens of thousands of clones, about 83% recorded once. Material: CD4+ or CD8+ T cells sorted from blood, obtained in a trial of the OX40 agonist ivuxolimab. The receptors were gathered from an adult with an advanced solid tumor such as melanoma, head and neck, liver or kidney cancer.

CDR3 nucleotides: TGTGCCAGCACCCCGACAAGCTCCTACGAGCAGTACTTC. Its translation is CASTPTSSYEQYF. The rearrangement joins TRBV2 to TRBJ2-7; D not certain. The V gene lost 7 bases and the J gene lost 0 bases, with 10 bases spanning the gap. This CDR3 region has 13 residues. In germline, CDR1 is SNHLY, CDR2 FYNNEI. The full variable domain, rest sourced from reference TRBV2 and TRBJ2-7, is EPEVTQTPSHQVTQMGQEVILRCVPISNHLYFYWYRQILGQKVEFLVSFYNNEISEKSEIFDDQFSVERPDGSNFTLKIRSTKLEDSAMYFCASTPTSSYEQYFGPGTRLTVT.

The chain recombines TRBV6-5 with TRBJ2-5; 7 nucleotides line up with TRBD1. V was clipped by 0 bases and J by 2 bases; unmatched bases: 3. In germline, CDR1 is MNHEY, CDR2 SVGAGI. The CDR3 extends over 15 amino acids. This CDR3 is CASSYSTGSQETQYF. In nucleotides, the CDR3 is TGTGCCAGCAGTTACTCGACAGGGTCGCAAGAGACCCAGTACTTC.

The chain's CDR3 is CASSQNGRGGETQYF. The CDR3 DNA sequence: TGTGCCAGCAGTCAAAACGGGAGGGGAGGGGAGACCCAGTACTTC. The V gene is TRBV27, the J gene TRBJ2-5; 8 positions match TRBD2. Trimming removed 5 bases from V and 5 bases from J; junction bases left unmatched: 10. Germline V gene sequence: CDR1 MNHEY, CDR2 SMNVEV (reference sequence). This CDR3 is built from 15 residues.

The chain links TRBV11-2 to TRBJ2-7, with TRBD2 matching over 9 bases. The CDR3 covers 15 residues. The germline V gene encodes CDR1 SGHAT and CDR2 FQNNGV. The V and J ends lost 6 bases and 4 bases, in that order; junction bases with no gene match: 10. The CDR3 nucleotides are TGTGCCAGCAGTCAGACCGGGACTAGCAATTACGAGCAGTACTTC. This encodes CASSQTGTSNYEQYF.

V and J are TRBV7-3 and TRBJ2-3, with TRBD2 as a possible D gene (6 bases). V dropped 5 bases and J dropped 9 bases, with 24 bases sitting between them. CDR1 and CDR2 from the germline V gene are SGHTA and FQGTGA. This CDR3 is 16 amino acids long. The CDR3 region has the DNA TGTGCCAGCAGCCCCTCGGCCTCGGGGGTCAGTGGAACGCAGTATTTT. Translating it yields CASSPSASGVSGTQYF. The complete variable domain, with remaining parts taken from reference TRBV7-3 and TRBJ2-3, reads GAGVSQTPSNKVTEKGKYVELRCDPISGHTALYWYRQSLGQGPEFLIYFQGTGAADDSGLPNDRFFAVRPEGSVSTLKIQRTERGDSAVYLCASSPSASGVSGTQYFGPGTRLTVL.

This rearrangement joins TRBV5-1 to TRBJ2-3; no firm D call. The V gene's germline CDR1 is SGHRS and CDR2 YFSETQ. The CDR3 runs 14 residues. V lost 3 bases to trimming and J lost 2 bases, with 10 bases between them. The CDR3 DNA reads as TGCGCCAGCAGCTCCGGTATGATCACAGATACGCAGTATTTT. Translating gives CASSSGMITDTQYF.

The gene calls are TRBV4-3 and TRBJ1-2, with 8 nucleotides matching TRBD1. The germline gives CDR1 LGHNA, CDR2 YSLEER. V gave up 1 base and J gave up 7 bases; unmatched junction bases: 5. This CDR3 has 14 amino acids. CDR3 sequence reads: CASSQVLQGAGYTF. The DNA of the CDR3 is TGCGCCAGCAGCCAAGTTCTCCAGGGGGCTGGCTACACCTTC.

The CDR3 DNA follows: TGTGCCAGCAGCTTCCTGGGCCCGGGAGCGGGGACCGGGGAGCTGTTTTTT. It codes for CASSFLGPGAGTGELFF. The V and J genes are TRBV7-2 and TRBJ2-2; 7 bases fit TRBD2. CDR1 is SGHTA, CDR2 FQGNSA, per germline. The CDR3 is made up of 17 amino acids. V lost 3 bases and J lost 5; bases outside the gene matches: 12.

The gene calls are TRBV5-8 and TRBJ2-1; TRBD1 matches 12 bases. Trimming at V came to 4 bases and at J to 8 bases, leaving 13 bases not matched to a gene. This CDR3 has 17 residues. Germline V gives CDR1 SGHTS, CDR2 YDEGEE. For the CDR3, the DNA is TGTGCCAGCAGCCCGGGACAGGGGGCAGCCCGGGGAGATGAGCAGTTCTTC. It encodes CASSPGQGAARGDEQFF.

This clone was observed a single time. V is TRBV10-2 and J is TRBJ1-3, with D uncertain. V lost 4 bases and J lost 2, with 3 bases in between. The V gene's germline CDR1 is WSHSY and CDR2 SAAADI. The CDR3 runs to 12 residues. Written as DNA, the CDR3 is TGCGCCAGCAGTGTAGCTGGAAACACCATATATTTT. This gives the protein CASSVAGNTIYF.

This sequence joins TRBV10-3 and TRBJ1-4, with 7 positions matching TRBD1. Per germline, CDR1 ENHRY and CDR2 SYGVKD. CDR3 length: 15 amino acids. The ends lost 2 bases at V and 4 bases at J; junction bases unmatched: 4. The CDR3 sequence is CAISEARQGNEKLFF. The CDR3 DNA follows: TGTGCCATCAGTGAGGCTAGACAGGGTAATGAAAAACTGTTTTTT.

The chain carries TRBV10-3 and TRBJ2-5; TRBD2 matches at 11 bases. The length of the CDR3 is 15 residues. CDR1 is ENHRY, CDR2 SYGVKD, per germline. V lost 7 bases to trimming and J lost 3 bases; unmatched junction nucleotides: 7. CDR3: CAIKALLAGEETQYF. The CDR3 DNA reads as TGTGCCATCAAGGCTTTACTAGCGGGGGAAGAGACCCAGTACTTC.

J is TRBJ1-2 and V is TRBV27, with D possibly TRBD1 on 5 matching bases. Trimming cost V 8 bases and J 6 bases, with 19 bases left between them. Germline V gene data show CDR1 as MNHEY and CDR2 as SMNVEV (reference sequence). This CDR3 contains 14 residues. The CDR3, as DNA: TGTGCCAGCGGTTCCCAGGGTGGGCTGAATGGCTACACCTTC. This codes for CASGSQGGLNGYTF.

The rearrangement joins TRBV9 to TRBJ2-7; 8 bases are a match to TRBD1. CDR3 length: 15 residues. V trimming: 0 bases; J trimming: 6 bases; junction bases outside the gene matches: 8. From germline, CDR1 is SGDLS and CDR2 YYNGEE. The chain's CDR3 is CASSVGQGTGTEQYF. The CDR3, as DNA: TGTGCCAGCAGCGTAGGACAGGGGACGGGCACCGAGCAGTACTTC. The variable domain in full, with the rest retrieved from reference TRBV9 and TRBJ2-7, is DSGVTQTPKHLITATGQRVTLRCSPRSGDLSVYWYQQSLDQGLQFLIQYYNGEERAKGNILERFSAQQFPDLHSELNLSSLELGDSALYFCASSVGQGTGTEQYFGPGTRLTVT.

The V call is TRBV11-3, the J call TRBJ2-2, with TRBD2 as a possible D gene (5 bases). V lost 0 bases and J lost 13, with 9 bases in between. Germline loops: CDR1 SGHNT, CDR2 YENEEA. CDR3 length: 12 amino acids. The CDR3 nucleotides read TGTGCCAGCAGCTTAGACGGGGTTACGCTGTTTTTT. Residues: CASSLDGVTLFF.

The V gene is TRBV6-5, the J gene TRBJ2-3, with D perhaps assigned TRBD1 or TRBD2 (6 bases each). Germline assignment: CDR1 MNHEY and CDR2 SVGAGI. This CDR3 has 15 residues. Trimming pared 6 bases from V and 2 bases from J, leaving 15 bases between. The CDR3 bases are TGTGCCAGCAGACCTCGCGGGACAATCACAGATACGCAGTATTTT. Its protein product is CASRPRGTITDTQYF.

J is TRBJ2-7 and V is TRBV6-1; D may be TRBD1 (6 bases). Between the trimmed V and J ends, which lost 6 bases and 2 bases, there was a span of 17 bases. This CDR3 contains 15 residues. CDR1 and CDR2 (germline): MNHNS, SASEGT. The CDR3 loop is CASRPGQLGAYEQYF. CDR3 bases: TGTGCCAGCAGACCCGGACAGCTTGGAGCCTACGAGCAGTACTTC.

The V gene is TRBV5-4, the J gene TRBJ1-3; unclear D gene. The V end lost 6 bases, the J end lost 0 bases, and 7 bases lay between the germline ends. Looked up from germline, CDR1 is SGHNT and CDR2 is YYREEE (reference sequence). This CDR3 is 13 amino acids long. The DNA of the CDR3 is TGTGCCAGCACCATAGACTCTGGAAACACCATATATTTT. It translates to CASTIDSGNTIYF.

CDR3 region: CASSFGTVSYEQYF. The CDR3 DNA reads TGTGCCAGCAGCTTCGGGACCGTCTCCTACGAGCAGTACTTC. The gene calls are TRBV7-2 and TRBJ2-7, with D possibly being TRBD1 or TRBD2 (5 bases each). CDR3 size: 14 residues. Germline-derived CDR1 and CDR2 are SGHTA and FQGNSA. V lost 3 bases, J lost 0 bases, and 9 bases lay in between.

The chain links TRBV28 to TRBJ2-7; 9 bases map to TRBD1. CDR1 is MDHEN and CDR2 is SYDVKM in the germline V gene. Trimming removed 2 bases from V and 6 bases from J; junction bases left unmatched: 8. This CDR3 region has 15 residues. The DNA of the CDR3 is TGTGCCAGCAGTTTAAGAGGGACAGGGAATACCGAGCAGTACTTC. It translates to CASSLRGTGNTEQYF.

This chain connects TRBV9 to TRBJ2-6; the D is unclear. Germline lookup yields CDR1 SGDLS and CDR2 YYNGEE. V was cut by 3 bases and J by 0 bases, with 7 bases left in between. The CDR3 sequence is 15 residues long. The CDR3 bases are TGTGCCAGCAGCGCCATTTACTCTGGGGCCAACGTCCTGACTTTC. Encoded protein: CASSAIYSGANVLTF.

The V gene is TRBV19, the J gene TRBJ2-2, with D maybe TRBD2 (6 bases). The V gene lost 6 bases and the J gene lost 0 bases, with 14 bases spanning the gap. The CDR3 has 16 amino acids. Germline V CDR1 and CDR2: LNHDA, SQIVND (reference sequence). Here the CDR3 DNA reads TGTGCCAGTAGCAAGGGACTCCCAACGAACACCGGGGAGCTGTTTTTT. Its translation: CASSKGLPTNTGELFF. The full variable domain, its missing parts supplied by reference TRBV19 and TRBJ2-2, is DGGITQSPKYLFRKEGQNVTLSCEQNLNHDAMYWYRQDPGQGLRLIYYSQIVNDFQKGDIAEGYSVSREKKESFPLTVTSAQKNPTAFYLCASSKGLPTNTGELFFGEGSRLTVL.

This clone was recorded a few times. This chain connects TRBV28 to TRBJ1-6, with D uncertain. CDR1 and CDR2 from the germline V gene are MDHEN and SYDVKM. V dropped 1 base and J dropped 7 bases, with 11 bases sitting between them. The CDR3 sequence is 15 residues long. This CDR3 is CASSLFRRRNSPLHF. CDR3 coding DNA: TGTGCCAGCAGTTTATTTCGCCGGAGGAATTCACCCCTCCACTTT.

The chain joins TRBV21-1 to TRBJ2-1; TRBD1, as called in the table, went unchecked against the DNA. TRBV21-1 is a documented pseudogene. The CDR3 is made up of 15 amino acids. Here the CDR3 reads CASSRGTGAYNEQFF. CDR3 nucleotides: TGTGCCAGCAGCAGGGGGACAGGGGCCTACAATGAGCAGTTCTTC.

This clone was found once. The V and J genes are TRBV28 and TRBJ1-6; no definite D call. CDR3 length equals 13 residues. Germline V gene data show CDR1 as MDHEN and CDR2 as SYDVKM. The germline V and J ends were trimmed by 5 bases and 7 bases, with 9 bases remaining between them. The CDR3: CASSRDTNSPLHF. The CDR3 bases are TGTGCCAGCAGTAGGGATACAAATTCACCCCTCCACTTT.

This clone has only a few counts. Other DNA sequences from this sample encode an identical CDR3 as well. The chain uses TRBV9 and TRBJ2-5; 7 bases are shared with TRBD1. The CDR3 has 15 amino acids. V lost 3 bases to trimming and J lost 1 base; unmatched junction nucleotides: 6. In germline, CDR1 is SGDLS, CDR2 YYNGEE. The CDR3 here is CASSAYRDSQETQYF. CDR3 sequence (DNA): TGTGCCAGCAGCGCTTACCGGGACAGCCAAGAGACCCAGTACTTC.

The table lists this clone with a count of one. The chain employs TRBV18 and TRBJ2-5; D possibly corresponds to TRBD1 (5 bases). Trimming took off 3 bases at V and 1 base at J, with 9 bases between the two ends. Germline V gene lookup returns CDR1 KGHSH and CDR2 LQKENI. The length of the CDR3 is 14 residues. CDR3 sequence (DNA): TGTGCCAGCTCACCGGACAACCTCCAAGAGACCCAGTACTTC. Translated, it gives CASSPDNLQETQYF.

The chain recombines TRBV7-8 with TRBJ1-2, with D perhaps matching TRBD1 (5 bases). The germline gives CDR1 SGHVS, CDR2 FQNEAQ. The CDR3 is 18 amino acids. V gave up 5 bases and J gave up 7 bases, with 29 bases separating them. The CDR3 region has the DNA TGTGCCAGCAGCCCAAGACCCCCCAGGGCCCTGGATCTTAGTGGCTACACCTTC. Amino acids: CASSPRPPRALDLSGYTF. Variable domain in full (rest from reference TRBV7-8 and TRBJ1-2): GAGVSQSPRYKVAKRGQDVALRCDPISGHVSLFWYQQALGQGPEFLTYFQNEAQLDKSGLPSDRFFAERPEGSVSTLKIQRTQQEDSAVYLCASSPRPPRALDLSGYTFGSGTRLTVV.